This T cell receptor (beta chain) was profiled in a study of cytomegalovirus exposure and HLA in healthy donors. Overall study findings and caveats: In a later analysis, across HLA loci, associated TCR counts were highest for DRB1, lowest for HLA-C. More clonal expansion characterized HLA-associated TCR beta chains than equally common others in a later analysis. Roughly uniform depth of sequencing across donors was assumed in presence/absence analyses. An analysis done earlier found most TCR beta V segments productive about 90% or about 30% of the time.

As for this clone: Its specificity is unknown.

Primers included in the PCR were 60 Vbeta and 13 Jbeta primers. This table comes from immunoSEQ multiplex PCR, and its TCRdb copy is limited to in-frame clones, with some not included. The sample has 90,000 to 100,000 clones; more than 75% are singletons. The V end was cut by 6 bases, the J end by 5 bases, with 22 bases between. Looked up from germline, CDR1 is MDHEN and CDR2 is SYDVKM. The CDR3 contains 16 residues. The sample taken for sequencing was PBMCs. The source is an older woman in good health and CMV-seronegative. The chain uses TRBV28 and TRBJ2-5; D is possibly TRBD2 (6 bases). CDR3 in amino acids: CASSSEKPGRFETQYF. The CDR3 region has the DNA TGTGCCAGCAGCTCCGAGAAGCCCGGGAGATTTGAGACCCAGTACTTC.